The 14 T cell receptor beta chains given below trace back to one sample, sequenced in a study of graft-versus-host responses after intestinal transplantation. Repertoires were generated with immunoSEQ multiplex PCR, while TCRdb's copy carries only in-frame clones and drops some. The sample has some 31,000 clones; roughly nine tenths are singletons. Here the sequenced sample was PBMCs, taken about 430 days after intestinal transplantation. These receptors all stem from a human patient who received an intestinal transplant, so some T cells may come from the graft donor.

This clone was seen just once. CDR3 loop: CASSRTGTYNSPLHF. In nucleotides, the CDR3 is TGTGCCAGCAGCCGAACAGGGACCTATAATTCACCCCTCCACTTT. V usage is TRBV7-9 and J usage is TRBJ1-6, with TRBD1 as a possible D gene (6 bases). Trimming shortened V by 5 bases and J by 2 bases, and 10 bases separated the two germline ends. Germline CDR1 is SEHNR and CDR2 is FQNEAQ (reference sequence). The CDR3 spans 15 residues.

The rearrangement links TRBV2 to TRBJ2-3; no clear D gene. Trimming shortened V by 7 bases and J by 5 bases, and 7 bases separated the two germline ends. Germline loops: CDR1 SNHLY, CDR2 FYNNEI. This CDR3 region has 11 residues. The CDR3 coding sequence is TGTGCCAGCAAGTTCGAAGATACGCAGTATTTT. Its protein is CASKFEDTQYF.

This rearrangement joins TRBV6-5 to TRBJ2-2, with D hard to call. The germline gives CDR1 MNHEY, CDR2 SVGAGI. The CDR3 is 15 amino acids. Trimming removed 5 bases at V and 0 bases at J, with 10 bases between. CDR3 in DNA: TGTGCCAGCAGTCCTACTGGCCCGAACACCGGGGAGCTGTTTTTT. Amino acids: CASSPTGPNTGELFF.

This clone was recorded only once. V usage is TRBV19 and J usage is TRBJ2-1; weak D call: TRBD1 (5 bases). From germline, CDR1 is LNHDA and CDR2 SQIVND (reference sequence). CDR3 length: 14 amino acids. V shed 1 base and J shed 3 bases, with 7 bases lying between them. The DNA of the CDR3 is TGTGCCAGTAGTATAGCCGACAGCTACAATGAGCAGTTCTTC. This gives the protein CASSIADSYNEQFF.

The J gene is TRBJ2-1, the V gene TRBV5-6, with D perhaps given as TRBD1 or TRBD2 (5 bases each). Germline CDR1 is SGHDT and CDR2 is YYEEEE. This CDR3 has 15 residues. Trimming pared 5 bases from V and 0 bases from J, leaving 12 bases between. CDR3 coding DNA: TGTGCCAGCAGTACCGGGACCTACTCCTACAATGAGCAGTTCTTC. Translation gives CASSTGTYSYNEQFF. Using reference TRBV5-6 and TRBJ2-1 for the parts outside the CDR3, the full variable domain is DAGVTQSPTHLIKTRGQQVTLRCSPKSGHDTVSWYQQALGQGPQFIFQYYEEEERQRGNFPDRFSGHQFPNYSSELNVNALLLGDSALYLCASSTGTYSYNEQFFGPGTRLTVL.

J is TRBJ1-2 and V is TRBV19; D not certain. Trimming took off 6 bases at V and 6 bases at J, with 14 bases between the two ends. The CDR3 length is 13 residues. Germline CDR1 and CDR2: LNHDA and SQIVND (reference sequence). CDR3 nucleotide sequence: TGTGCCAGTAGGGCCGGGTCTTCCGATGGCTACACCTTC. The encoded protein is CASRAGSSDGYTF. The full variable domain, with the rest looked up from reference TRBV19 and TRBJ1-2, is DGGITQSPKYLFRKEGQNVTLSCEQNLNHDAMYWYRQDPGQGLRLIYYSQIVNDFQKGDIAEGYSVSREKKESFPLTVTSAQKNPTAFYLCASRAGSSDGYTFGSGTRLTVV.

This clone was found a few times. It may be a read error: a sequence one base away is much more abundant. Additional DNA sequences in this sample encode the identical CDR3. The chain is built from TRBV5-6 and TRBJ1-1; D remains ambiguous. Trimming took 1 base from V and 4 from J, leaving 8 bases between them. The CDR3 is 13 residues long. The V gene's germline CDR1 is SGHDT and CDR2 YYEEEE. As DNA, the CDR3 is TGTGCCAGCAGCTTGACTGGGTTCACTGAAGCTTTCTTT. It is translated as CASSLTGFTEAFF.

As concerns this clone: The junction does not match germline at one end; this may be a read error. The rearrangement joins TRBV29-1 to TRBJ2-7; TRBD1 matches at 7 bases. CDR3 size: 11 residues. Germline V gene lookup returns CDR1 SQVTM and CDR2 ANQGSEA. In nucleotides, the CDR3 is TGCAGCGGAGGGGGCTCCGACGAGCAGTACTTC. The encoded protein is CSGGGSDEQYF.

In this sample, this clone turned up once. This sequence joins TRBV13 and TRBJ2-1, with 8 bases fitting TRBD2. This CDR3 spans 17 amino acids. The V segment lost 5 bases and the J segment 2 bases; nucleotides outside the gene matches: 11. Per the germline V gene, CDR1 is PRHDT and CDR2 is FYEKMQ (reference sequence). CDR3 sequence: CASSADQREPTYNEQFF. In DNA, the CDR3 is TGTGCCAGCAGCGCGGACCAGCGGGAGCCCACCTACAATGAGCAGTTCTTC.

V gene TRBV25-1 combines with J gene TRBJ1-1; D might be TRBD1 (5 bases). The V gene's germline CDR1 is MGHDK and CDR2 SYGVNS. Trimming pared 4 bases from V and 7 bases from J, leaving 10 bases between. This CDR3 comprises 12 residues. CDR3 amino acids: CASSVGLGEAFF. CDR3 DNA: TGTGCCAGCAGTGTGGGGCTGGGTGAAGCTTTCTTT.

The chain employs TRBV5-4 and TRBJ1-1; 7 nucleotides match TRBD1. The length of the CDR3 is 13 residues. Trimming at V came to 4 bases and at J to 8 bases, leaving 8 bases not matched to a gene. CDR1 is SGHNT, CDR2 YYREEE, per germline (reference sequence). CDR3 sequence (DNA): TGTGCCAGCAGCCAAGATACAGGGGCGGAAGCTTTCTTT. Encoded protein: CASSQDTGAEAFF. The whole variable domain, filled in from reference TRBV5-4 and TRBJ1-1, reads ETGVTQSPTHLIKTRGQQVTLRCSSQSGHNTVSWYQQALGQGPQFIFQYYREEENGRGNFPPRFSGLQFPNYSSELNVNALELDDSALYLCASSQDTGAEAFFGQGTRLTVV.

The count of this clone is one. The chain couples TRBV10-1 to TRBJ1-2; 9 bases agree with TRBD1. Germline CDR1 is WNHNN and CDR2 is SYGVQD (reference sequence). This CDR3 spans 11 amino acids. The V segment lost 10 bases and the J segment 7 bases; nucleotides outside the gene matches: 4. This CDR3 reads CANGQGFGYTF. In DNA, the CDR3 is TGCGCCAACGGACAGGGGTTTGGCTACACCTTC.

This sequence joins TRBV28 and TRBJ2-2; D is unclear. The CDR3 is made up of 13 amino acids. In germline, CDR1 is MDHEN, CDR2 SYDVKM. Trimming pared 6 bases from V and 5 bases from J, leaving 10 bases between. The CDR3 sequence: CASSSDLTGELFF. The CDR3 nucleotides are TGTGCCAGCAGCTCCGACCTGACCGGGGAGCTGTTTTTT.

This clone showed up just once. The rearrangement uses TRBV18 and TRBJ1-6; D is possibly TRBD1 (6 bases). CDR3 size: 17 residues. Germline V gene data show CDR1 as KGHSH and CDR2 as LQKENI. V dropped 2 bases and J dropped 2 bases, with 13 bases sitting between them. CDR3 DNA: TGTGCCAGCTCACCAACCAGGGGCCCCGCCTATAATTCACCCCTCCACTTT. This translates into CASSPTRGPAYNSPLHF.